This T cell receptor (beta chain) originates from a study of T cells in Graves' hyperthyroidism and ophthalmopathy. Using RNA transcripts as the source, TCR beta CDR3 regions were amplified. The HTBI primer set served for first-round RT-PCR of the TCR CDR3. In TCRdb, the multiplex PCR reads were re-called with MiXCR into one record per CDR3 protein. Of 600,000 or so distinct CDR3 sequences in the sample, about 14% were seen once. The CDR3 loop spans 14 amino acids. Trimming removed 6 bases from V and 4 bases from J; junction bases left unmatched: 6. The germline gives CDR1 MDHEN, CDR2 SYDVKM. Many counts were recorded for this clonotype.

This clonotype was obtained from a woman in her fifties or sixties with Graves' ophthalmopathy. The sequenced sample consisted of blood. The chain employs TRBV28 and TRBJ1-5; 7 bases agree with TRBD1. The CDR3 reads CASSPKQGNQPQHF. The CDR3 DNA follows: TGTGCCAGCAGCCCAAAACAGGGGAATCAGCCCCAGCATTTT.